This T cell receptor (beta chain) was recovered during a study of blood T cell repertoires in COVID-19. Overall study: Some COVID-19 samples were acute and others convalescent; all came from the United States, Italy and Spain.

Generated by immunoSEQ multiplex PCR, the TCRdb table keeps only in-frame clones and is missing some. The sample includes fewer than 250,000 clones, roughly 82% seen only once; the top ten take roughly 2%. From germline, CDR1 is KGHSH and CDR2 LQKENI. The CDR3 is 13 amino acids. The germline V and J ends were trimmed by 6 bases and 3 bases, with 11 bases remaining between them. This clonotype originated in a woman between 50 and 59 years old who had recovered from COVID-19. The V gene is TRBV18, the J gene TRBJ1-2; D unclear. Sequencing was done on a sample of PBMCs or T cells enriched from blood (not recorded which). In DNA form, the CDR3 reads TGTGCCAGCTCCACGAACTCGGACTATGGCTACACCTTC. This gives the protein CASSTNSDYGYTF.